The text below deals with one T cell receptor (beta chain). Its recognized antigen is unknown. Qualities for individual bases were not recorded, and no much larger clone is one base off. For CDR1 and CDR2, the germline V gene lists SGHRS and YFSETQ. V was cut back by 2 bases and J by 4 bases, leaving a gap of 15 bases between them. Its CDR3 holds 15 amino acids, cysteine through phenylalanine. The sequence is cut down to CDR3 DNA, 45 bases in frame from base 1. This entry comes from a study of shared clonotypes between healthy human individuals (dated by TCRdb to about 2020). Context from the whole study: The cohort included three men and a couple of women between 18 and 49 years of age. To increase sequencing depth and limit assay-specific biases, different laboratories used diverse techniques to prepare libraries and sequence TCR repertoires. For each donor, three plates each were used for CD4 naive and CD4 memory, two plates were used for CD8 naive, and one plate was used for CD8 memory. Leukapheresis yielded between about 0.9 and 10 billion PBMCs per donor. Blood TCR repertoires of five healthy adults were deeply sequenced to estimate repertoire size and the extent of clonotype sharing between individuals. The investigation overall reported the following: The small number of donors limited the genetic and exposure-history diversity represented. Larger estimated clonotype richness was generally found for naive subsets than for memory subsets. Sampling was limited to blood, and TCR repertoires in tissue likely differ from TCR repertoires in blood. Rarefaction of sorted-subset datasets indicated incomplete sequencing despite the large sequencing depth. Higher generation probabilities were observed for clonotypes shared by all four sorted-subset donors than for non-shared clonotypes. Approximately 4.8% of naive CD4, approximately 3.7% of naive CD8, about 2.1% of memory CD4, and approximately 0.4% of memory CD8 clonotypes were shared across several donors. Pairwise subsampling indicated that sequencing depth was expected to affect the degree of clonotype sharing among donors.

The donors were healthy, HIV-negative adults who had no recently reported acute infections or vaccinations. Only Caucasian adults living in Nashville, Tennessee, USA were represented among the donors. CD4+ T cells were enriched by magnetic negative selection, after which naive cells were positively selected on CD45RA and the negative fraction was taken as the memory subset. Blood was collected by leukapheresis, and PBMCs were isolated by Ficoll-Histopaque density gradient centrifugation and then cryopreserved in liquid nitrogen vapor phase. Analytical flow cytometry was used to check the purity and quantity of each magnetically sorted T cell population. Genomic DNA was isolated from every sorted fraction and measured by UV absorbance on a Nanodrop 2000c. Using the deep immunoSEQ assay, multiplex PCR amplified TCR CDR3 regions from genomic DNA. Extracted genomic DNA from each cell subset was spread evenly across all wells of several immunoSEQ 96-well plates, with each plate serving as a replicate. For sorted subsets, roughly 200 ng of genomic DNA, equivalent to 25,000 to 35,000 T cell genomes, went into each replicate PCR. Purified libraries were measured with a Qubit 3.0 fluorometer, size-checked on a Bioanalyzer 2100, and measured again with the KAPA Library Quantification kit. Each immunoSEQ 96-well plate was sequenced on its own single-read 150-cycle Illumina NextSeq 550 flow cell. Processing in the source paper ran as follows. Because the immunoSEQ output held only junctional sequences and lacked quality scores, the filtering could not match the filtering applied to full-length reads. Sequences were annotated with PyIR, a Python wrapper for IgBLAST v1.9, and V/J genes and CDR3 were assigned using IMGT germline references. Any read was removed if the V/J assignment was weak (E-value above 1e-6), the CDR3 was missing, or the read contained stop codons, out-of-frame junctions, or ambiguous translated residues. V3J clonotypes were defined by identical inferred V gene, J gene, and CDR3 amino acid sequence. Percentage overlap between repertoires was calculated by dividing the number of shared unique clonotypes by the size of the smaller repertoire. Three approaches were used to assess repertoire richness: RTK rarefaction, the Chao1 estimator, and Recon v2.1 estimates of unobserved clonotypes. Generation probabilities were computed with OLGA for all TCRbeta clonotypes obtained by the gDNA method from a few donors. TCRdb limited this immuneACCESS table to in-frame rearrangements with V and J called. A share of clones is missing; checked studies link under half to unresolved V genes, and the rest is unexplained. The DNA gave D and trimming, while V, J and clone size come from that table. The sample includes 950,000 to 1,100,000 clones, with about 80% observed a single time. The ten largest clones take up roughly 0.55% of the sample.

Input material: memory CD4+ T cells from PBMCs. The sample's cell subset or site, from its label and the paper: CD45RA-negative fraction. This TCR was recovered from a man aged 18 to 35 in good health. Some clones in this sample may be carry-over from other donors' samples. The chain couples TRBV5-1 to TRBJ1-1; the D region possibly corresponds to TRBD1 (6 bases align). The CDR3 protein sequence reads: CASSFGGAQATEAFF. In nucleotide form, the sequence is TGCGCCAGCAGCTTTGGGGGGGCGCAGGCCACTGAAGCTTTCTTT.